The clone carrying this T cell receptor (beta chain) has more than one count but fewer than ten. Its target is not known. Relative to the germline gene, one junction end is altered; a read error may explain this. A modified ARM-PCR protocol with three rounds of nested PCR amplified TCRbeta. Using its own MiXCR run on the multiplex PCR reads, TCRdb lists one record per CDR3 protein. The table includes 60,000 to 95,000 distinct CDR3 sequences, around 77% detected once. The record originates from a study of tumor and adjacent non-tumor tissue in lung cancer. The study's findings and limits: Significantly higher TCR diversity was found in tumor than normal lung.

No cell sorting was done before RNA was extracted from the tissue. Source material: lung tumor tissue. This clonotype was sampled from a woman in her forties or fifties with non-small cell lung cancer.

The CDR3 loop reads CASSFLGSYNGQFF. The CDR3 nucleotides are TGTGCCAGCAGTTTCCTAGGCTCCTACAATGGGCAGTTCTTC. The chain employs TRBV12-3 or TRBV12-4 and TRBJ2-1; D not certain. This CDR3 spans 14 amino acids.